This T cell receptor beta chain was sequenced in a study of CD8 T cells in ankylosing spondylitis (dated by TCRdb to the late 2010s). Some background on the complete study: The study profiled T cell receptor beta repertoires in healthy donors and ankylosing spondylitis patients to find disease-linked TCR variants. The full study cohort was made up of 25 to 30 ankylosing spondylitis patients and fewer than 120 healthy donors. Peripheral blood was sampled, and synovial fluid was additionally collected from ankylosing spondylitis patients. Overall study outcomes, separate from this receptor: The disease-linked clones were reported to be significantly enriched in matched synovial fluid samples from ankylosing spondylitis patients. Some TCR beta motif variants had previously been reported in synovial fluid and blood of reactive arthritis patients, which suggested common disease-initiation mechanisms. Blood from ankylosing spondylitis patients appeared to be characterized by a TCR beta motif made up of several highly homologous amino acid variants. The disease-linked clones had a CD8+ phenotype and were found at relatively low frequencies in peripheral blood.

This clonotype was found a few times. No antigen is known for it. Within one base of it there is no much larger clone, and no base qualities were kept. Instrument used: Illumina HiSeq 2500. Quantitative 5'-RACE with molecular barcodes was used to prepare TCR beta libraries. On the authors' methods: A new computational method, built on a probabilistic model of VDJ rearrangement, was used to identify disease-linked TCR variants. The public sequencing data were trimmed at Q25 with fastp and processed into clonotypes with MiXCR by TCRdb, which kept only in-frame beta chains. Rows merge per CDR3 protein into single entries with the most common DNA and genes. The V and J calls follow TCRdb's processing rather than the paper's. The sample table shows 310,000 or so distinct CDR3 sequences, and 20% are seen once. Around 8% of the sample is held by the ten biggest clonotypes. Deletion took 3 bases off V and 6 bases off J, with a span of 5 bases between the germline ends. Counted from cysteine to phenylalanine, this CDR3 has 11 amino acids. Only CDR3 DNA is held: 33 bases, read in frame from base 1.

Sequenced input: blood, either unsorted or a sorted T cell fraction (not recorded which). This TCR was sampled from a male donor with ankylosing spondylitis or in good health (not recorded which). The sequence links TRBV12-3 or TRBV12-4 to TRBJ1-1, with the D gene not confidently named. At the DNA level, the sequence is TGTGCCAGCAGTTTCAGAGCTGAAGCTTTCTTT. Its translation reads: CASSFRAEAFF.